The rows below give T cell receptor beta chains drawn from one sample of a study of T cell changes during pregnancy in multiple sclerosis. TCRdb keeps only in-frame clones here, not all; method: immunoSEQ multiplex PCR. The table records about 15,000 clones, 95% to 97% of them present only once. This material consisted of peripheral blood, taken in the third trimester of pregnancy. These TCRs come from a female donor with multiple sclerosis, enrolled in a pregnancy study. Both conserved end residues are part of each CDR3. Each record gives: J gene, V gene, D gene, clone size, CDR3 protein, CDR3 DNA. A D gene is named only where the DNA matches it firmly. Size tells how often a clone was seen (once, few, many) or the class of an expanded clone, and some rows leave it out.

TRBJ2-5,TRBV5-1,TRBD1,.,CASSLGDRDEETQYF,TGCGCCAGCAGCTTGGGGGACAGGGATGAAGAGACCCAGTACTTC
TRBJ2-7,TRBV27,.,.,CASSLYSYEPGEQYF,TGTGCCAGCAGTTTATACTCCTACGAGCCGGGGGAGCAGTACTTC
TRBJ2-7,TRBV28,TRBD1,few,CASSLPRTGGGYEQYF,TGTGCCAGCAGTTTACCTCGGACAGGGGGCGGCTACGAGCAGTACTTC
TRBJ1-2,TRBV30,.,.,CAWSVLVGRGGYTF,TGTGCCTGGAGTGTACTGGTAGGGCGGGGGGGCTACACCTTC
TRBJ2-1,TRBV5-5,.,.,CASSLAAQGREQFF,TGTGCCAGCAGCTTGGCCGCCCAGGGCCGTGAGCAGTTCTTC
TRBJ2-3,TRBV5-4,.,.,CASSAGAMLSTDTQYF,TGTGCCAGCAGCGCGGGGGCTATGCTAAGCACAGATACGCAGTATTTT
TRBJ1-2,TRBV9,.,.,CASSLDRIEYYGYTF,TGTGCCAGCAGCCTAGACAGAATTGAATACTATGGCTACACCTTC
TRBJ2-1,TRBV7-2,TRBD1,.,CASSQQGQGWNEQFF,TGTGCCAGCAGCCAACAGGGACAGGGTTGGAATGAGCAGTTCTTC
TRBJ1-1,TRBV2,.,.,CASRQGQFF,TGTGCCAGCAGGCAGGGACAATTCTTT
TRBJ2-1,TRBV29-1,TRBD2,.,CSVGLAGGLGKEQFF,TGCAGCGTTGGCCTAGCGGGAGGGCTGGGCAAGGAGCAGTTCTTC
TRBJ2-3,TRBV9,TRBD2,.,CASSVATSGRDTQYF,TGTGCCAGCAGCGTAGCGACTAGCGGGAGAGATACGCAGTATTTT
TRBJ2-2,TRBV7-3,.,.,CASTPGTPNTGELFF,TGTGCCAGTACACCTGGGACTCCCAATACCGGGGAGCTGTTTTTT
TRBJ1-4,TRBV6-6,.,.,CASRGRPNEKLFF,TGTGCCAGCAGGGGGCGCCCAAATGAAAAACTGTTTTTT